This TCR beta chain comes out of a study of OX40 agonist ivuxolimab in advanced cancers. Background on the study: Aged roughly 23 to 90 with a mean of roughly 63 years, they were 82.7% male.

This clone appeared once. Some clones are missing from TCRdb's copy, which holds only in-frame ones; the method was immunoSEQ multiplex PCR. Found here are approximately 40,000 clones, 83% of them singletons; the top ten hold more than 20%. Looked up from germline, CDR1 is WSHSY and CDR2 is SAAADI. V lost 0 bases, J lost 6 bases, and 9 bases lay in between. The CDR3 is 14 residues long. The chain links TRBV10-2 to TRBJ1-5; D uncertain. This specimen was CD4+ or CD8+ T cells sorted from blood, taken in a trial of the OX40 agonist ivuxolimab. The receptor's source is an adult with an advanced solid tumor such as melanoma, head and neck, liver or kidney cancer. DNA of the CDR3: TGCGCCAGCAGTGAGTCGCTTGGGGTTCAGCCCCAGCATTTT. Protein sequence: CASSESLGVQPQHF.